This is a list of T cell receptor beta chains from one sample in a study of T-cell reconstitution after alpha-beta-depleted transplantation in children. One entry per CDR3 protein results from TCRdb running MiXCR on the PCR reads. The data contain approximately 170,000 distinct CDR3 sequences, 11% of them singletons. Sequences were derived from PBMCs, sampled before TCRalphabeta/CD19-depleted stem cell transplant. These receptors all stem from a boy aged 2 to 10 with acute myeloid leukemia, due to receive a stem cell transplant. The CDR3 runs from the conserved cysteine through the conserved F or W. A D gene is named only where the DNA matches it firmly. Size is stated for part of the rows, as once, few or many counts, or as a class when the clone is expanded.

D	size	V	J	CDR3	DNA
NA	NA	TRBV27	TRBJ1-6	CASSQSPPQGRYSPLHF	TGTGCCAGCAGTCAATCTCCCCCCCAGGGGCGTTATTCACCCCTCCACTTT
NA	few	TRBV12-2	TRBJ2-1	CASRLEGDRPRYNEQFF	TGTGCAAGTCGCTTAGAGGGAGACAGGCCCCGCTACAATGAGCAGTTCTTC
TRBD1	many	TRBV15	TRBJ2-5	CATSRGGTGQETQYF	TGTGCCACCAGCAGAGGGGGGACAGGTCAAGAGACCCAGTACTTC
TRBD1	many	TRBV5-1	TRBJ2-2	CASSPGQQFTGELFF	TGCGCCAGCAGCCCGGGACAGCAATTCACCGGGGAGCTGTTTTTT
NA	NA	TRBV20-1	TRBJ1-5	CIASVGGRTDTQHF	TGCATTGCTAGCGTGGGAGGCCGCACAGATACGCAGCATTTT
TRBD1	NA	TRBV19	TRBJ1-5	CASMTPGQAVQPQRF	TGTGCCAGTATGACCCCAGGACAGGCTGTTCAGCCCCAGCGTTTT
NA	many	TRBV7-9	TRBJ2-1	CASSFGTENEQFF	TGTGCCAGCAGCTTCGGGACCGAGAATGAGCAGTTCTTC
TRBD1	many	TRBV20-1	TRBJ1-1	CSARKTQTGPNTEAFF	TGCAGTGCTAGAAAGACCCAGACAGGGCCGAACACTGAAGCTTTCTTT
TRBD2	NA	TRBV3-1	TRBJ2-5	CATSQDPSGTSGQETQYF	TGTGCCACCTCCCAAGATCCCTCCGGGACTAGCGGACAAGAGACCCAGTACTTC
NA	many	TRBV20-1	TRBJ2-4	CSASFQGAKNIQYF	TGCAGTGCTAGTTTCCAGGGGGCCAAAAACATTCAGTACTTC
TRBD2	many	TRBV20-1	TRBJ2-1	CSVREGASGVGNEQFF	TGCAGTGTTAGAGAGGGGGCTAGCGGGGTGGGCAATGAGCAGTTCTTC
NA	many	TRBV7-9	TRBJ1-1	CASSYQGFGTEAFF	TGTGCCAGCAGCTACCAGGGATTTGGCACTGAAGCTTTCTTT
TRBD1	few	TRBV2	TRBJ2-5	CASRGQVTETQYF	TGTGCCAGCAGAGGACAGGTCACAGAGACCCAGTACTTC
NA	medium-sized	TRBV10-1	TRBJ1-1	CASSPRGKNTEAFF	TGCGCCAGCAGTCCAAGGGGGAAGAACACTGAAGCTTTCTTT
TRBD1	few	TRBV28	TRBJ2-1	CASRIRDRGGNEQFF	TGTGCCAGCAGAATCCGAGACAGGGGGGGCAATGAGCAGTTCTTC
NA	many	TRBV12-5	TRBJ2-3	CASGHTSTDTQYF	TGTGCTAGTGGCCATACTAGCACAGATACGCAGTATTTT
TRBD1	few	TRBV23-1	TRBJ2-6	CASSQLGDRASSGANVLTF	TGCGCCAGCAGTCAATTAGGTGACAGGGCCTCCTCTGGGGCCAACGTCCTGACTTTC
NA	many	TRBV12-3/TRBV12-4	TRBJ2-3	CASRRSRGSTDTQYF	TGTGCCAGCAGGCGGTCGAGGGGTAGCACAGATACGCAGTATTTT
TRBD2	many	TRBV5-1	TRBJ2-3	CASTLLAGGADTQYF	TGCGCCAGCACGCTACTAGCGGGAGGGGCAGATACGCAGTATTTT
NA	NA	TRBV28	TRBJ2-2	CASSPHMMQGHTGELFF	TGTGCCAGCAGTCCCCATATGATGCAGGGTCACACCGGGGAGCTGTTTTTT
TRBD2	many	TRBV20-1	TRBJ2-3	CSASPSGGLDTQYF	TGCAGTGCTAGTCCTAGCGGGGGGTTGGATACGCAGTATTTT
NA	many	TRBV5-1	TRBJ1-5	CASSLGGDSNQPQHF	TGCGCCAGCAGCTTGGGAGGAGATAGCAATCAGCCCCAGCATTTT
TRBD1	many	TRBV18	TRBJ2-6	CASSGTGAGANVLTF	TGTGCCAGCTCAGGGACAGGGGCTGGGGCCAACGTCCTGACTTTC
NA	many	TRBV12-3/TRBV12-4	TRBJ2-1	CASSWRQGGNEQFF	TGTGCCAGCAGTTGGCGGCAGGGAGGCAATGAGCAGTTCTTC
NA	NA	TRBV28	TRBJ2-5	CASTLGGQETQYF	TGTGCCAGCACCCTGGGTGGCCAAGAGACCCAGTACTTC
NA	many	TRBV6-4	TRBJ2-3	CASSDGGVDTQYF	TGTGCCAGCAGTGACGGGGGAGTTGATACGCAGTATTTT
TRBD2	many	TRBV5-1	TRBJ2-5	CASSLTSGPETQYF	TGCGCCAGCAGCTTAACTAGCGGGCCGGAAACCCAGTACTTC
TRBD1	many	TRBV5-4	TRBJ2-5	CASRASRGHEETQYF	TGTGCCAGCAGAGCCAGCAGGGGGCATGAGGAGACCCAGTACTTC
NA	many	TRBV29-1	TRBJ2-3	CSVEKGGFTDTQYF	TGCAGCGTTGAAAAAGGGGGGTTCACGGATACGCAGTATTTT
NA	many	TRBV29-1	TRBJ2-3	CSVPHRATDTQYF	TGCAGCGTTCCGCACAGGGCCACAGATACGCAGTATTTT
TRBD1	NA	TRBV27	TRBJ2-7	CASSTSGTGPYEQYF	TGTGCCAGCAGTACGTCCGGGACAGGGCCCTACGAGCAGTACTTC
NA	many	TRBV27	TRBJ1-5	CASSLVGNQPQHF	TGTGCCAGCAGTTTGGTTGGCAATCAGCCCCAGCATTTT
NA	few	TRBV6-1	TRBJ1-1	CASTRTVNTEAFF	TGTGCCAGCACCAGGACAGTGAATACTGAAGCTTTCTTT
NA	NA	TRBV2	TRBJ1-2	CASSESGSTYGYTF	TGTGCCAGCAGTGAATCGGGTAGTACCTATGGCTACACCTTC